A single sample gave rise to the 25 T cell receptor beta chains below, sequenced in a study of T cells after yellow fever vaccination. TCRdb reanalysed the 5' RACE reads using MiXCR and keeps one entry per CDR3 protein. The sample has 500,000 to 650,000 distinct CDR3 sequences; approximately 13% are singletons. Sequenced here: PBMCs, sampled on the day of the yellow fever booster vaccination. The receptor source for this set is a man younger than 40 who received the YFV17D yellow fever vaccine.

This clonotype has just a few counts. The rearrangement links TRBV20-1 to TRBJ2-7; 8 bases agree with TRBD1. J lost 2 bases, V lost 6 bases, and 12 bases had no gene match. Germline CDR1 is DFQATT and CDR2 is SNEGSKA (reference sequence). This CDR3 comprises 15 residues. CDR3 sequence reads: CSAPTMTGVPYEQYF. The CDR3 coding sequence is TGCAGTGCCCCGACCATGACAGGGGTTCCCTACGAGCAGTACTTC.

This clonotype came up a few times. The chain is built from TRBV4-3 and TRBJ2-4, with 8 bases lining up with TRBD2. Germline V CDR1 and CDR2: LGHNA, YSLEER. CDR3 length: 16 residues. The V segment lost 0 bases and the J segment 6 bases; nucleotides outside the gene matches: 7. CDR3 nucleotide sequence: TGCGCCAGCAGCCAAGAACAAGCGGGAGTCGGAAACATTCAGTACTTC. Amino acid sequence: CASSQEQAGVGNIQYF.

In this sample, this clonotype turned up a few times. Here the CDR3 DNA reads TGCAGTGCTCGCGCGCTAGCGGACCCAGAGGTTGGTGAGCAGTTCTTC. Residues: CSARALADPEVGEQFF. The rearrangement uses TRBV20-1 and TRBJ2-1, with 7 bases aligning to TRBD2. V shed 5 bases, J shed 9 bases, and the junction held 19 bases outside the gene matches. The germline gives CDR1 DFQATT, CDR2 SNEGSKA (reference sequence). The CDR3 has 16 amino acids.

The V gene is TRBV20-1, the J gene TRBJ1-2; perhaps TRBD1 as D (5 bases). Germline CDR1 is DFQATT and CDR2 is SNEGSKA (reference sequence). The V end lost 3 bases, the J end lost 0 bases, and 17 bases lay between the germline ends. The CDR3 extends over 16 amino acids. CDR3 sequence reads: CSARGVRGEANYGYTF. CDR3 sequence (DNA): TGCAGTGCTAGGGGGGTTCGAGGGGAAGCTAACTATGGCTACACCTTC.

This clonotype was counted between two and nine times. The CDR3 protein is CASSSTSAAGELFF. CDR3 sequence (DNA): TGTGCCAGCAGCTCGACTAGCGCGGCCGGGGAGCTGTTTTTT. The chain uses TRBV6-1 and TRBJ2-2; 8 bases align to TRBD2. The CDR3 sequence is 14 residues long. V shed 6 bases, J shed 6 bases, and the junction held 6 bases outside the gene matches. Germline lookup yields CDR1 MNHNS and CDR2 SASEGT.

This clonotype was recorded many times. The V call is TRBV20-1, the J call TRBJ2-2; D may be TRBD1 or TRBD2 (5 bases each). Germline CDR1 reads DFQATT; CDR2 reads SNEGSKA (reference sequence). The germline V and J ends were trimmed by 0 bases and 1 base, with 12 bases remaining between them. This CDR3 region has 16 residues. The CDR3 region is CSARDPGTGNTGELFF. As DNA, the CDR3 is TGCAGTGCTAGAGATCCTGGGACGGGGAACACCGGGGAGCTGTTTTTT.

This clonotype was seen more than once but under ten times. The rearrangement joins TRBV20-1 to TRBJ1-4; 7 bases align to TRBD1. Germline V gene sequence: CDR1 DFQATT, CDR2 SNEGSKA (reference sequence). The CDR3 runs to 17 residues. J was trimmed by 4 bases and V by 5 bases; bases with no gene match: 16. DNA of the CDR3: TGCAGTGCTTCGCCGACAGGGCTAACGCTCCTTAATGAAAAACTGTTTTTT. Its translation: CSASPTGLTLLNEKLFF.

This clonotype has just a few counts. This sequence joins TRBV7-9 and TRBJ1-4; D is undetermined. The CDR3 length is 17 residues. V was clipped by 4 bases and J by 5 bases, with 20 bases between them. The V gene's germline CDR1 is SEHNR and CDR2 FQNEAQ (reference sequence). The chain's CDR3 is CASSSSGRLPKNEKLFF. In DNA, the CDR3 is TGTGCCAGCAGCTCCTCAGGTCGACTTCCGAAGAATGAAAAACTGTTTTTT.

This clonotype was detected many times. V usage is TRBV12-3 or TRBV12-4 and J usage is TRBJ2-7; 12 bases match TRBD2. The J segment lost 4 bases and the V segment lost 6 bases, leaving 4 bases of the junction unmatched. This CDR3 comprises 14 residues. CDR3 loop: CASSLLAGGYEQYF. The DNA of the CDR3 is TGTGCCAGCAGCCTCCTAGCGGGGGGGTACGAGCAGTACTTC.

CDR3 loop: CASIGLDLETQYF. Written as DNA, the CDR3 is TGTGCCAGCATCGGACTGGATCTAGAGACCCAGTACTTC. The J gene is TRBJ2-5, the V gene TRBV25-1, with a possible D match to TRBD2 (5 bases). Trimming took 7 bases from V and 4 from J, leaving 13 bases between them. The CDR3 has 13 amino acids. Germline V CDR1 and CDR2: MGHDK, SYGVNS.

There are a few counts of this clonotype. The V gene is TRBV24-1, the J gene TRBJ2-1; D could derive from TRBD1 or TRBD2 (5 bases each). This CDR3 is 13 amino acids long. V was cut by 9 bases and J by 6 bases, with 14 bases left in between. Germline V gives CDR1 KGHDR, CDR2 SFDVKD. CDR3 in amino acids: CATAGPGANEQFF. For the CDR3, the DNA is TGTGCCACCGCCGGGCCCGGGGCCAATGAGCAGTTCTTC.

The chain joins TRBV28 to TRBJ2-2, with 9 bases aligning to TRBD2. The V gene's germline CDR1 is MDHEN and CDR2 SYDVKM. After removal of 6 bases from V and 6 bases from J, the junction contained 11 bases not matched to a gene. The CDR3 has 16 amino acids. The CDR3 nucleotides are TGTGCCAGCAGCCCCGGGCCTAGCGGGAAAGCCGGGGAGCTGTTTTTT. This codes for CASSPGPSGKAGELFF.

V and J are TRBV29-1 and TRBJ1-2; 9 bases are a match to TRBD1. This CDR3 comprises 9 residues. Germline V gives CDR1 SQVTM, CDR2 ANQGSEA. V gave up 3 bases and J gave up 14 bases; unmatched junction bases: 1. CDR3 DNA sequence: TGCAGCGTTGACGGACAGGGGACCTTC. Amino acids: CSVDGQGTF.

The chain joins TRBV12-3 or TRBV12-4 to TRBJ2-1; tentatively, D is TRBD1 or TRBD2 (6 bases each). There are 18 residues in the CDR3. Trimming pared 0 bases from V and 0 bases from J, leaving 15 bases between. As DNA, the CDR3 is TGTGCCAGCAGTTTAGCGGGGGGAACAGGGAACTCCTACAATGAGCAGTTCTTC. Its translation is CASSLAGGTGNSYNEQFF.

This clonotype has a handful of counts. The CDR3 reads CSASPGLGETQYF. The CDR3 coding sequence is TGCAGTGCTAGTCCCGGACTAGGAGAGACCCAGTACTTC. The J gene is TRBJ2-5, the V gene TRBV20-1, with 7 bases matching TRBD2. The V gene's germline CDR1 is DFQATT and CDR2 SNEGSKA (reference sequence). With V trimmed by 3 bases and J by 4 bases, 5 bases remained unmatched. The length of the CDR3 is 13 residues.

Only a few counts were recorded for this clonotype. The rearrangement links TRBV5-4 to TRBJ2-5, with 10 bases identical to TRBD2. Germline V gene data show CDR1 as SGHNT and CDR2 as YYREEE (reference sequence). J lost 4 bases, V lost 4 bases, and 7 bases had no gene match. The CDR3 loop spans 15 amino acids. DNA for the CDR3: TGTGCCAGCAGCCCGTCCCGGACTAGCGGAGAGACCCAGTACTTC. It specifies CASSPSRTSGETQYF. Supplemented by reference TRBV5-4 and TRBJ2-5, the full variable domain reads ETGVTQSPTHLIKTRGQQVTLRCSSQSGHNTVSWYQQALGQGPQFIFQYYREEENGRGNFPPRFSGLQFPNYSSELNVNALELDDSALYLCASSPSRTSGETQYFGPGTRLLVL.

In its sample, this clonotype was seen a few times. The rearrangement joins TRBV6-1 to TRBJ2-6; 7 bases map to TRBD1. Germline V lookup: CDR1 MNHNS, CDR2 SASEGT. The CDR3 contains 17 residues. With 6 bases clipped from V and 3 bases from J, the junction kept 11 bases outside the gene matches. In DNA form, the CDR3 reads TGTGCCAGCAGAGCTGCCGGACAGGCTCATGGGGCCAACGTCCTGACTTTC. Encoded protein: CASRAAGQAHGANVLTF.

The table lists this clonotype with a few counts. V gene TRBV20-1 combines with J gene TRBJ1-5; 7 bases match TRBD1. The CDR3 covers 13 residues. Trimming took 3 bases from V and 6 from J; bases not matched to a gene: 5. Germline V gene data show CDR1 as DFQATT and CDR2 as SNEGSKA (reference sequence). The CDR3, as DNA: TGCAGTGCTAGGGTTACAGGGGCTCAGCCCCAGCATTTT. Amino acids: CSARVTGAQPQHF.

The V gene is TRBV20-1, the J gene TRBJ2-1, with TRBD2 as a possible D gene (5 bases). V lost 8 bases to trimming and J lost 4 bases, with 12 bases between them. CDR1 is DFQATT and CDR2 is SNEGSKA in the germline V gene (reference sequence). The CDR3 sequence is 12 residues long. CDR3 bases: TGCAGTTCTCAGCGGCTATACAATGAGCAGTTCTTC. Its protein is CSSQRLYNEQFF.

The chain combines TRBV2 with TRBJ2-7; D could derive from TRBD1 or TRBD2 (5 bases each). Per germline, CDR1 SNHLY and CDR2 FYNNEI. Trimming shortened V by 7 bases and J by 3 bases, and 16 bases separated the two germline ends. There are 14 residues in the CDR3. This CDR3 is CASNDRDQIYEQYF. CDR3 DNA sequence: TGTGCCAGCAACGACCGGGACCAGATCTACGAGCAGTACTTC.

This clonotype has just a few counts. The chain is built from TRBV20-1 and TRBJ2-1, with TRBD2 matching over 9 bases. The CDR3 runs 16 residues. Germline V gene sequence: CDR1 DFQATT, CDR2 SNEGSKA (reference sequence). V lost 0 bases and J lost 3; bases outside the gene matches: 6. The CDR3 spells CSARDASGTVYNEQFF. As DNA, the CDR3 is TGCAGTGCTAGAGACGCTAGCGGGACAGTCTACAATGAGCAGTTCTTC.

The chain carries TRBV25-1 and TRBJ1-4; D perhaps matches TRBD1 (6 bases). V shed 4 bases and J shed 8 bases, with 14 bases lying between them. This CDR3 contains 14 residues. Germline lookup yields CDR1 MGHDK and CDR2 SYGVNS. The CDR3 DNA reads TGTGCCAGCAGTGGATTCACAGGGATCGAAAAACTGTTTTTT. Translating it yields CASSGFTGIEKLFF.

V usage is TRBV28 and J usage is TRBJ1-3, with 7 bases matching TRBD1. J was trimmed by 0 bases and V by 5 bases; bases with no gene match: 7. The CDR3 loop spans 16 amino acids. Germline V lookup: CDR1 MDHEN, CDR2 SYDVKM. The chain's CDR3 is CASSNSGQLSGNTIYF. Written as DNA, the CDR3 is TGTGCCAGCAGTAATTCGGGACAGCTCTCTGGAAACACCATATATTTT.

This clonotype occurred a few times. The chain couples TRBV20-1 to TRBJ2-3; D unresolved. The CDR3 totals 11 residues. Per the germline V gene, CDR1 is DFQATT and CDR2 is SNEGSKA (reference sequence). Trimming took 5 bases from V and 0 from J, leaving 3 bases between them. The CDR3: CSAASTDTQYF. The DNA for the CDR3 is TGCAGTGCTGCTAGCACAGATACGCAGTATTTT.

This clonotype was counted a few times. This sequence joins TRBV7-2 and TRBJ2-1, with 8 positions matching TRBD1. V lost 5 bases and J lost 9; bases outside the gene matches: 12. Germline V lookup: CDR1 SGHTA, CDR2 FQGNSA. The CDR3 is made up of 15 amino acids. The CDR3 sequence is CASSGQQGGMSEQFF. CDR3 DNA sequence: TGTGCCAGCAGCGGGCAACAGGGGGGTATGAGTGAGCAGTTCTTC.